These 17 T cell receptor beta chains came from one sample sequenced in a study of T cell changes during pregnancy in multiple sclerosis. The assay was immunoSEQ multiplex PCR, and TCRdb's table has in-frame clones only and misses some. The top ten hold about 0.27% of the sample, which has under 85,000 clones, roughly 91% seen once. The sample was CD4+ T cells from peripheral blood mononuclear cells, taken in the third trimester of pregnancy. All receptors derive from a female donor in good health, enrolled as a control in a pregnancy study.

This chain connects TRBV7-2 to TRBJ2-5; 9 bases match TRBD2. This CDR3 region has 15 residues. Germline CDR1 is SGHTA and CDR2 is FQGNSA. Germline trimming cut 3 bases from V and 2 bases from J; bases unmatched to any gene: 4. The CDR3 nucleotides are TGTGCCAGCAGCTTCGGACTAGCGAAACAAGAGACCCAGTACTTC. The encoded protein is CASSFGLAKQETQYF.

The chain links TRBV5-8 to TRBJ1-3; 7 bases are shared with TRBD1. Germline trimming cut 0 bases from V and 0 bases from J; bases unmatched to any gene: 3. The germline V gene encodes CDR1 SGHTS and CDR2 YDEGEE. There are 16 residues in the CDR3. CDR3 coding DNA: TGTGCCAGCAGCTTGGGGGACAGTGTCTCTGGAAACACCATATATTTT. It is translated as CASSLGDSVSGNTIYF.

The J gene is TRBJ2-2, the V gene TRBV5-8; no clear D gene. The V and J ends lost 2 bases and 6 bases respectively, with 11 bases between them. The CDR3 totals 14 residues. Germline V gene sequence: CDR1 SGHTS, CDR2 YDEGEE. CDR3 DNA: TGTGCCAGCAGCTTTGACCGGGTCGCCGGGGAGCTGTTTTTT. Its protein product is CASSFDRVAGELFF.

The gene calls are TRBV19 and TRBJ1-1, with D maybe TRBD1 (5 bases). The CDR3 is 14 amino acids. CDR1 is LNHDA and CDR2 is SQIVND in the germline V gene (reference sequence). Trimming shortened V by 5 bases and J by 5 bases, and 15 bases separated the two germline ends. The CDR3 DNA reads TGTGCCAGTAGTTCGGGGGACGCCTTTACTGAAGCTTTCTTT. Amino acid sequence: CASSSGDAFTEAFF.

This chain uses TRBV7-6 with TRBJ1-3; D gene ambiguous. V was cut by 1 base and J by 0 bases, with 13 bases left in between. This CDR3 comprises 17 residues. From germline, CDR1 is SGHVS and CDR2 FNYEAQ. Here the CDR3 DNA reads TGTGCCAGCAGCTTAGTCTTTGGGCCGATCTCTGGAAACACCATATATTTT. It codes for CASSLVFGPISGNTIYF.

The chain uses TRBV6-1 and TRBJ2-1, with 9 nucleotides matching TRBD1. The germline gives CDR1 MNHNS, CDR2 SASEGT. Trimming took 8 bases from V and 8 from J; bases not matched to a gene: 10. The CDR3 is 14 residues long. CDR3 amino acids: CASSRDRVRDEQFF. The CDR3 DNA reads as TGTGCCAGCTCTAGGGACAGGGTTCGGGATGAGCAGTTCTTC.

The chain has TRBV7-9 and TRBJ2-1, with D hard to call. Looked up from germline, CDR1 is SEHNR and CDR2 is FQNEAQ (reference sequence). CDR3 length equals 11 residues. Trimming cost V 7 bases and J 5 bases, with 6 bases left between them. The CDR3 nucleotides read TGTGCCAGCACCTTCGACAATGAGCAGTTCTTC. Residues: CASTFDNEQFF.

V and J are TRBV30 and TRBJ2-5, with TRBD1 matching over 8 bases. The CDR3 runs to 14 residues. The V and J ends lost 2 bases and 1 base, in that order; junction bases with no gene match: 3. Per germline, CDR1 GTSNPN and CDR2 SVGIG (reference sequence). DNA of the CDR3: TGTGCCTGGAGTCGGGACAGGAGCCAAGAGACCCAGTACTTC. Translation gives CAWSRDRSQETQYF.

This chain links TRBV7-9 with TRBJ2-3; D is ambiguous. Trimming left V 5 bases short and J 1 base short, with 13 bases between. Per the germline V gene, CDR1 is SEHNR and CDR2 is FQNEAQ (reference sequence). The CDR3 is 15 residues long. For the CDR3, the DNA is TGTGCCAGCAGCCCCGGGTCCACGGGCACAGATACGCAGTATTTT. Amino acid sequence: CASSPGSTGTDTQYF.

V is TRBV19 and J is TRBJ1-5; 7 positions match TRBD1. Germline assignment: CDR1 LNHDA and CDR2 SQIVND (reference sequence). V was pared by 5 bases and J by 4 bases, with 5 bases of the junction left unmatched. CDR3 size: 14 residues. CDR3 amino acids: CASSPGQPNQPQHF. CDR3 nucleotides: TGTGCCAGTAGTCCGGGACAGCCTAATCAGCCCCAGCATTTT.

The CDR3: CASSLIGAGAVDEKLFF. The CDR3 bases are TGTGCCAGCAGCTTGATCGGGGCAGGGGCGGTTGATGAAAAACTGTTTTTT. The chain recombines TRBV5-4 with TRBJ1-4; tentatively, D is TRBD1 (6 bases). CDR1 and CDR2 from the germline V gene are SGHNT and YYREEE (reference sequence). V lost 1 base and J lost 6, with 19 bases in between. The CDR3 spans 17 residues.

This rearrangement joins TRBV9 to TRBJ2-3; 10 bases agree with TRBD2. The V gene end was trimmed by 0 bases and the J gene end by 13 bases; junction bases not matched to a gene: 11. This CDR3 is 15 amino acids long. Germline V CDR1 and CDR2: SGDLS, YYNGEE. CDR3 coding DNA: TGTGCCAGCAGCGTAGGGGGGGCTAGCGGGGGCCTAGAGTATTTT. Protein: CASSVGGASGGLEYF.

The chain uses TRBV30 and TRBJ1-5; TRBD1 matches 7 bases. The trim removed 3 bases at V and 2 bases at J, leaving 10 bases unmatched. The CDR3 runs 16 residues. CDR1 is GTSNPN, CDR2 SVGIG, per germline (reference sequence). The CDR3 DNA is TGTGCCTGGAGCGACACACACAGGGGTGGCAATCAGCCCCAGCATTTT. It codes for CAWSDTHRGGNQPQHF.

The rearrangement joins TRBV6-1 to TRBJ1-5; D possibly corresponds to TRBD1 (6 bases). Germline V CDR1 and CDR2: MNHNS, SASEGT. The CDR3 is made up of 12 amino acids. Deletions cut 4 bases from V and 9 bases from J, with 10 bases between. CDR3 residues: CASSGQQGPQHF. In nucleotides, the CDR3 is TGTGCCAGCAGTGGTCAACAGGGGCCCCAGCATTTT.

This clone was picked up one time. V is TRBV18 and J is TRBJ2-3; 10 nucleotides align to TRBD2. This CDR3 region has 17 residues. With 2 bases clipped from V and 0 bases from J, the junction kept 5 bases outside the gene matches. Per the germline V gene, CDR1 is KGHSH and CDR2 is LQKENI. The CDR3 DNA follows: TGTGCCAGCTCACCATTTTCTAGCGGGGGTAGCACAGATACGCAGTATTTT. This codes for CASSPFSSGGSTDTQYF.

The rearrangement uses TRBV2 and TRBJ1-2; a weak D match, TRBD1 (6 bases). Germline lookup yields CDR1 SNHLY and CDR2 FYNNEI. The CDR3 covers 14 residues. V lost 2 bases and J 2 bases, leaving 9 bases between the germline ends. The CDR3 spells CASSEQGQNYGYTF. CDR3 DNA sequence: TGTGCCAGCAGTGAACAGGGGCAGAACTATGGCTACACCTTC.

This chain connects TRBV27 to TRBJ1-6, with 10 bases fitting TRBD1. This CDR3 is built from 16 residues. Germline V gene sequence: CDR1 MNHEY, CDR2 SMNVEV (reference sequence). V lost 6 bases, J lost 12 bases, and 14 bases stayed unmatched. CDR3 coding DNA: TGTGCCAGCAGCATAAAAAGACAGGGGGCTGCCCGACCCCTCCACTTT. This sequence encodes CASSIKRQGAARPLHF.